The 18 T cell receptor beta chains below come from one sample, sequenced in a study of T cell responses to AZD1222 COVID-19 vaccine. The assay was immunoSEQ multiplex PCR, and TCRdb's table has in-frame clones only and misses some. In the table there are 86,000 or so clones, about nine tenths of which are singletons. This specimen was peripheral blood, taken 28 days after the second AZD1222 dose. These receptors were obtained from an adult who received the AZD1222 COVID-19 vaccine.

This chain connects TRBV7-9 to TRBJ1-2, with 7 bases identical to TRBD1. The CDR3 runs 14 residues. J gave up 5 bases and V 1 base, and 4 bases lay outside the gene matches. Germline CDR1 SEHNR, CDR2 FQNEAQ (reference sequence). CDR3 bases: TGTGCCAGCAGCTTAGGACAGGGATCGTATGGCTACACCTTC. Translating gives CASSLGQGSYGYTF.

CDR3 sequence: CASCADSYNEQFF. The CDR3 coding sequence is TGTGCCAGCTGTGCGGACAGCTACAATGAGCAGTTCTTC. This chain connects TRBV18 to TRBJ2-1, with a tentative D call TRBD1 (6 bases). Trimming pared 7 bases from V and 3 bases from J, leaving 10 bases between. Germline V gene data show CDR1 as KGHSH and CDR2 as LQKENI. The CDR3 is 13 amino acids.

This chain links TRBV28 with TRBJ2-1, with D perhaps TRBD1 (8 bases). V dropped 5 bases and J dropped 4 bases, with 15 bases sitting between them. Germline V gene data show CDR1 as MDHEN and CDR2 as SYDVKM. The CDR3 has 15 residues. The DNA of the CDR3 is TGTGCCAGCAGTCCACAGGGGGGGGCTTACAATGAGCAGTTCTTC. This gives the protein CASSPQGGAYNEQFF.

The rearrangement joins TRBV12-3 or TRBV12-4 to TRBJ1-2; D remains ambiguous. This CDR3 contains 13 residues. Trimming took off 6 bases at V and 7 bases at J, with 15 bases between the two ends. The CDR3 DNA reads TGTGCCAGCAGACCTAACGGGTCCGGTGGCTACACCTTC. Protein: CASRPNGSGGYTF.

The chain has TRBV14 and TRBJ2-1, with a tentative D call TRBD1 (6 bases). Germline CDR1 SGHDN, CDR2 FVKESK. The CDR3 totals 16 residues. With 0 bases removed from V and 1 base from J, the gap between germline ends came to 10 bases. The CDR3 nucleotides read TGTGCCAGCAGCCAAGAGACAGGCTTTTCCTACAATGAGCAGTTCTTC. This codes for CASSQETGFSYNEQFF.

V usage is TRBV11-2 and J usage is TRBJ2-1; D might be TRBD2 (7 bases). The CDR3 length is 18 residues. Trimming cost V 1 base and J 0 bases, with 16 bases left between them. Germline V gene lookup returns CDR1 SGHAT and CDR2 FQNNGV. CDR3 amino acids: CASSLVRGGLNSYNEQFF. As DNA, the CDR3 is TGTGCCAGCAGCTTAGTTAGGGGGGGTCTCAACTCCTACAATGAGCAGTTCTTC.

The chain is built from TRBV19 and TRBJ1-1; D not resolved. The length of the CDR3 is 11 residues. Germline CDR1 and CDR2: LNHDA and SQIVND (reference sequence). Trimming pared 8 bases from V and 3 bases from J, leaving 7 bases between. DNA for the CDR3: TGTGCCAGTCGGGCGTACACTGAAGCTTTCTTT. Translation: CASRAYTEAFF.

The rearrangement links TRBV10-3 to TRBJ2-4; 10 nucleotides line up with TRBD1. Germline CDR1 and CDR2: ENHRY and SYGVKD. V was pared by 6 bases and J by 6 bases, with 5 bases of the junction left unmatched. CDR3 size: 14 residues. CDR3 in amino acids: CAISDRGQVNIQYF. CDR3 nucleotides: TGTGCCATCAGCGACAGGGGGCAGGTAAACATTCAGTACTTC.

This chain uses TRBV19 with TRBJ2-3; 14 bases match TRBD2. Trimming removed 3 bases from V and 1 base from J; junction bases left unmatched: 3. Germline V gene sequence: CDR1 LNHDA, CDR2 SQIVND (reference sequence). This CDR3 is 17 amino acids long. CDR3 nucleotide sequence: TGTGCCAGTAGTATTTTGACTAGCGGGAGGGGCACAGATACGCAGTATTTT. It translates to CASSILTSGRGTDTQYF.

The CDR3 sequence is CASSRENNEQFF. DNA for the CDR3: TGTGCCAGCAGCCGAGAGAACAATGAGCAGTTCTTC. This chain connects TRBV5-6 to TRBJ2-1; the D is unclear. The CDR3 is 12 residues long. Germline assignment: CDR1 SGHDT and CDR2 YYEEEE. Trimming stripped 4 bases from V and 5 bases from J, with 7 bases between.

CDR3 region: CASSGPGHQSIVDTIYF. The CDR3 nucleotides read TGTGCCAGCAGTGGGCCGGGACACCAAAGTATTGTGGACACCATATATTTT. This chain joins TRBV6-2 or TRBV6-3 and TRBJ1-3; D is possibly TRBD1 (6 bases). Germline V CDR1 and CDR2: MNHEY, SVGEGT. V shed 5 bases and J shed 8 bases, with 25 bases lying between them. The CDR3 sequence is 17 residues long.

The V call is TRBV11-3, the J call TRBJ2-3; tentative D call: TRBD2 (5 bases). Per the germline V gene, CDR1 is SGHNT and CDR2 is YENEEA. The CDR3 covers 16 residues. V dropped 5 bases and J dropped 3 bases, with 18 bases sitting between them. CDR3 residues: CASSRDGNPGTDTQYF. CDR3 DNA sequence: TGTGCCAGCAGCCGAGACGGGAACCCTGGGACAGATACGCAGTATTTT.

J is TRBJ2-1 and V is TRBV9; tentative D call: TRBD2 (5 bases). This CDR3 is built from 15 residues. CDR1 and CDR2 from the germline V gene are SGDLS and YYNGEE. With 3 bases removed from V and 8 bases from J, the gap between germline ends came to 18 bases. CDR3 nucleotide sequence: TGTGCCAGCAGCGCCCAACCCACTAGTTCTGATGAGCAGTTCTTC. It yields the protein CASSAQPTSSDEQFF.

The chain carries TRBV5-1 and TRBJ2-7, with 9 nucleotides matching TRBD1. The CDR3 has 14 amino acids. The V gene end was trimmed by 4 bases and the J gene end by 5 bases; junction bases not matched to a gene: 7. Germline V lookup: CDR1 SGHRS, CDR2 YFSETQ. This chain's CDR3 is CASSRGQGIDEQYF. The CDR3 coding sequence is TGCGCCAGCAGCAGAGGACAGGGGATCGACGAGCAGTACTTC.

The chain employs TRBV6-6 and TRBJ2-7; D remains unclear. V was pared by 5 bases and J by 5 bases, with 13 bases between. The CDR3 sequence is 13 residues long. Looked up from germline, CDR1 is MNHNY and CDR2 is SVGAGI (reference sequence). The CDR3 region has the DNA TGTGCCAGCAGTAACCATACCCGAAACGAGCAGTACTTC. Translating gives CASSNHTRNEQYF.

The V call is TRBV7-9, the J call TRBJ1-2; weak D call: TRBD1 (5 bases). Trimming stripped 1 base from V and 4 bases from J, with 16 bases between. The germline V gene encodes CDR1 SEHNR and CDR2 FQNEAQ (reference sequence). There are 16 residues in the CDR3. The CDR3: CASSLGLAGTGYGYTF. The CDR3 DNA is TGTGCCAGCAGCTTAGGATTAGCGGGGACCGGCTATGGCTACACCTTC.

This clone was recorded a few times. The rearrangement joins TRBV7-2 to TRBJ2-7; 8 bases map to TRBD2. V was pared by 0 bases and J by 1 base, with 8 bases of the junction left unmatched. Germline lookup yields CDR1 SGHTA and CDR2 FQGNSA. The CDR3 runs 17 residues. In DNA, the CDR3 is TGTGCCAGCAGCTTAGCGCCAGCGGGAGTAGGGTCCTACGAGCAGTACTTC. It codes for CASSLAPAGVGSYEQYF.

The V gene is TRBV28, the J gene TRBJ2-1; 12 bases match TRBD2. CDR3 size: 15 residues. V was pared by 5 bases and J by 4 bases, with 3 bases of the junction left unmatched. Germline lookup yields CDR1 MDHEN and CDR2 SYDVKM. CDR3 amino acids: CASSVTSGSYNEQFF. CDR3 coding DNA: TGTGCCAGCAGTGTGACTAGCGGGAGTTACAATGAGCAGTTCTTC.